These 6 T cell receptor beta chains were all obtained from the same sample, sequenced in a study of CD8+ T cells in alopecia areata. Treatment described: oral pan-JAK inhibitor, 5-10 mg twice daily. After isolation, RNA underwent reverse transcription to generate cDNA as the sequencing template. Measured with immunoSEQ multiplex PCR; TCRdb has only the in-frame clones, and not every one. Among over 150,000 clones listed, approximately 57% were seen once. The sample in question was CD4+ T cells sorted from blood, obtained at week 24, from a patient treated with tofacitinib. These receptors were taken from a human donor with alopecia areata.

V gene TRBV5-1 combines with J gene TRBJ1-1; D is perhaps TRBD1 (5 bases). Deletions cut 4 bases from V and 0 bases from J, with 13 bases between. Germline CDR1 and CDR2: SGHRS and YFSETQ. The CDR3 runs to 15 residues. As DNA, the CDR3 is TGCGCCAGCAGCCCCTACGGGGGGATGAACACTGAAGCTTTCTTT. Translated: CASSPYGGMNTEAFF.

The chain recombines TRBV18 with TRBJ1-5, with D possibly TRBD1 on 5 matching bases. In germline, CDR1 is KGHSH, CDR2 LQKENI. The CDR3 is 14 amino acids. V lost 2 bases and J lost 7, with 12 bases in between. The CDR3 DNA follows: TGTGCCAGCTCACCATCGAAGGGGCAGCAGCCCCAGCATTTT. Encoded protein: CASSPSKGQQPQHF.

This chain joins TRBV7-2 and TRBJ2-5; no definite D call. This CDR3 has 13 residues. From germline, CDR1 is SGHTA and CDR2 FQGNSA. The ends were cut back, 4 bases at V and 4 bases at J, with 10 bases in the middle. The CDR3 reads CASSSQGLETQYF. In DNA form, the CDR3 reads TGTGCCAGCAGCTCCCAAGGGTTAGAGACCCAGTACTTC.

The chain employs TRBV29-1 and TRBJ2-3, with TRBD2 matching 15 bases. J was trimmed by 2 bases and V by 6 bases; bases with no gene match: 12. The CDR3 has 18 residues. Per germline, CDR1 SQVTM and CDR2 ANQGSEA. Here the CDR3 reads CSVRTSGGVVSDTDTQYF. The CDR3 bases are TGCAGCGTACGGACTAGCGGGGGGGTAGTTAGTGACACAGATACGCAGTATTTT.

V is TRBV2 and J is TRBJ1-5; D not resolved. Between the trimmed V and J ends, which lost 2 bases and 5 bases, there was a span of 7 bases. Germline V gene data show CDR1 as SNHLY and CDR2 as FYNNEI. This CDR3 has 13 residues. CDR3 bases: TGTGCCAGCAGTGAAATCACGGATCAGCCCCAGCATTTT. Amino acids: CASSEITDQPQHF.

V is TRBV11-3 and J is TRBJ1-2, with D possibly TRBD1 on 6 matching bases. The CDR3 has 16 residues. The V end lost 0 bases, the J end lost 6 bases, and 17 bases lay between the germline ends. Germline loops: CDR1 SGHNT, CDR2 YENEEA. CDR3 sequence reads: CASSLDRTGLLDGYTF. CDR3 nucleotide sequence: TGTGCCAGCAGCTTAGATCGAACAGGGCTTCTGGATGGCTACACCTTC.